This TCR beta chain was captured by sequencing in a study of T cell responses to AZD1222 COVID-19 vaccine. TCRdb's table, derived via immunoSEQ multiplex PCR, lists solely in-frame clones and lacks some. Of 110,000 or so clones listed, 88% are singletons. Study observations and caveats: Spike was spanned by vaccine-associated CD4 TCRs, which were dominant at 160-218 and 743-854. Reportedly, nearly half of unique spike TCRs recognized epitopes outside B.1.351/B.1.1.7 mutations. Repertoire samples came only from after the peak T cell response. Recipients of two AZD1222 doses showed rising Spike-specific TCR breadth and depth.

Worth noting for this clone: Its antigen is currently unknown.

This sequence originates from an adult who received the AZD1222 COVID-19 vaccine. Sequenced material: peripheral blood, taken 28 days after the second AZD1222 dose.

CDR3 loop: CASSPDTNTEAFF. CDR3 sequence (DNA): TGTGCCAGCTCACCAGACACGAACACTGAAGCTTTCTTT. V usage is TRBV18 and J usage is TRBJ1-1; D is ambiguous. This CDR3 has 13 residues. CDR1 is KGHSH, CDR2 LQKENI, per germline. Trimming took off 2 bases at V and 1 base at J, with 5 bases between the two ends.